Listed below are T cell receptor beta chains from one sample, sequenced in a study of T cells in Graves' hyperthyroidism and ophthalmopathy. Each CDR3 protein is one row after TCRdb ran MiXCR on the multiplex PCR reads. The repertoire has 600,000 to 850,000 distinct CDR3 sequences, roughly a sixth of them found once; the top ten carry 16%. Sequenced sample: blood. These receptor sequences come from a woman aged 50 to 60 with Graves' hyperthyroidism that later progressed to Graves' ophthalmopathy. CDR3s include the opening cysteine and the closing phenylalanine or tryptophan. A D gene is named only where the DNA matches it firmly. Some rows mark clone size as missing; the rest say once, few, many or name a class of expanded clone.

v_gene	d_gene	j_gene	abundance	CDR3aa	CDR3nt
TRBV6-1	-	TRBJ2-5	few	CASSEGAWAYF	TGTGCCAGCAGTGAGGGGGCGTGGGCGTACTTC
TRBV12-3/TRBV12-4	-	TRBJ1-6	-	CASSFHLVSSESYNSPLHF	TGTGCCAGCAGTTTTCACCTAGTGTCCTCGGAGTCCTATAATTCACCCCTCCACTTT
TRBV6-1	-	TRBJ1-6	-	CASSTPREGYNSPLHF	TGTGCCAGCAGTACCCCCAGGGAAGGCTATAATTCACCCCTCCACTTT
TRBV10-3	TRBD2	TRBJ2-2	few	CAISEPGGGPENLFF	TGTGCCATCAGTGAACCTGGCGGGGGGCCGGAGAATTTGTTTTTT
TRBV7-9	-	TRBJ2-3	many	CASSPDMISTDTQYF	TGTGCCAGCAGCCCAGACATGATTAGCACAGATACGCAGTATTTT
TRBV2	-	TRBJ1-2	-	CASSENREGYTF	TGTGCCAGCAGTGAAAACAGGGAGGGCTACACCTTC
TRBV6-1	-	TRBJ1-2	-	CASSRAVTYYGYTF	TGTGCCAGCAGTCGGGCGGTGACCTACTATGGCTACACCTTC
TRBV2	-	TRBJ1-2	once	CASSEARESYGYTF	TGTGCCAGCAGTGAAGCGCGCGAGAGCTATGGCTACACCTTC
TRBV10-3	-	TRBJ2-2	-	CAISQGAGELFF	TGTGCCATCAGTCAAGGCGCCGGGGAGCTGTTTTTT
TRBV19	-	TRBJ1-1	many	CAISVGQRNTEAFF	TGTGCCATCTCCGTGGGACAACGGAACACTGAAGCTTTCTTT
TRBV10-3	-	TRBJ1-2	many	CAISDDARTNYGYTF	TGTGCCATCAGTGACGACGCCAGAACTAACTATGGCTACACCTTC
TRBV5-6	TRBD1	TRBJ1-2	few	CASSPLSLWTGGDYGYTF	TGTGCCAGCAGCCCCCTTAGTCTCTGGACAGGGGGAGACTATGGCTACACCTTC
TRBV7-2	-	TRBJ1-1	few	CASSLDRAIAFF	TGTGCCAGCAGCTTAGACAGGGCGATTGCTTTCTTT
TRBV5-4	-	TRBJ1-2	few	CASSWSPNGGYTF	TGTGCCAGCAGCTGGTCGCCGAATGGGGGCTACACCTTC
TRBV19	TRBD1	TRBJ2-7	-	CASSYSTGGGFYEQYF	TGTGCCAGTAGCTACAGCACAGGGGGAGGCTTCTACGAGCAGTACTTC
TRBV19	-	TRBJ2-5	-	CASSMVRGGETQYF	TGTGCCAGTAGTATGGTACGGGGAGGTGAGACCCAGTACTTC
TRBV29-1	-	TRBJ1-5	few	CSVGDSNQPQHF	TGCAGCGTTGGGGACAGCAATCAGCCCCAGCATTTT
TRBV9	-	TRBJ2-3	few	CASSPRTDTDTQYF	TGTGCCAGCAGCCCGCGGACAGACACAGATACGCAGTATTTT
TRBV19	-	TRBJ1-2	-	CASSKLRDGTNYGYTF	TGTGCCAGTAGCAAGTTAAGGGACGGAACGAACTATGGCTACACCTTC
TRBV27	-	TRBJ1-2	many	CASSLAGGLNYGYTF	TGTGCCAGCAGTTTAGCGGGGGGACTCAACTATGGCTACACCTTC
TRBV12-3/TRBV12-4	-	TRBJ2-1	-	CASSYGLDEQFF	TGTGCCAGCAGCTACGGATTGGATGAGCAGTTCTTC
TRBV2	-	TRBJ1-2	-	CAGGQDANYGYTF	TGTGCCGGGGGGCAAGACGCTAACTATGGCTACACCTTC
TRBV27	TRBD1	TRBJ2-3	many	CASRDRGRTDTQYF	TGTGCCAGCCGGGACAGAGGTCGCACAGATACGCAGTATTTT
TRBV7-8	TRBD1	TRBJ1-1	many	CASSVSGTGGAEAFF	TGTGCCAGCAGCGTCTCCGGGACAGGGGGCGCCGAAGCTTTCTTT
TRBV6-1	-	TRBJ2-1	few	CASSGRGSYNEQFF	TGTGCCAGCAGTGGCAGGGGCTCCTACAATGAGCAGTTCTTC
TRBV6-1	-	TRBJ1-1	many	CASSEGTWVNTEAFF	TGTGCCAGCAGTGAAGGAACGTGGGTGAACACTGAAGCTTTCTTT
TRBV10-3	TRBD2	TRBJ2-1	few	CAIAELAGGPREQFF	TGTGCTATAGCCGAATTAGCGGGGGGGCCTCGAGAGCAGTTCTTC
TRBV12-3/TRBV12-4	-	TRBJ2-6	-	CASGLSRSSGANVLTF	TGTGCCAGCGGTTTATCCCGGAGCTCTGGGGCCAACGTCCTGACTTTC
TRBV10-3	-	TRBJ2-3	-	CAISDSTTDTQYF	TGTGCCATCAGTGATTCAACCACAGATACGCAGTATTTT
TRBV3-1	-	TRBJ1-1	many	CASSQDAPGSAFF	TGTGCCAGCAGCCAGGACGCGCCAGGGTCAGCTTTCTTT
TRBV12-3/TRBV12-4	-	TRBJ2-7	few	CASSLARPYEQYF	TGTGCCAGCAGTTTAGCGCGACCCTACGAGCAGTACTTC
TRBV25-1	TRBD2	TRBJ2-3	-	CASSSAGGVDTQYF	TGTGCCAGCAGTTCAGCGGGGGGAGTGGATACGCAGTATTTT
TRBV2	TRBD1	TRBJ1-5	many	CASSQTGKGQPQHF	TGTGCCAGCAGTCAGACAGGGAAGGGTCAGCCCCAGCATTTT
TRBV11-2	-	TRBJ2-4	many	CASRAKNIQYF	TGTGCCAGCCGGGCCAAAAACATTCAGTACTTC
TRBV2	-	TRBJ2-7	few	CASSHRAVTYGQYF	TGTGCCAGCAGTCACAGGGCTGTCACCTACGGGCAGTACTTC
TRBV5-1	-	TRBJ1-3	many	CASSLEGSGNTIYF	TGCGCCAGCAGCTTGGAAGGCTCTGGAAACACCATATATTTT
TRBV6-4	TRBD1	TRBJ1-5	-	CASSGFCDRGRGQPQHF	TGTGCCAGCAGTGGATTTTGCGACAGGGGGCGCGGGCAGCCCCAGCATTTT
TRBV7-2	-	TRBJ1-1	many	CASSFVPGLQTYTEAFF	TGTGCCAGCAGCTTCGTCCCGGGGCTCCAAACCTACACTGAAGCTTTCTTT
TRBV10-2	-	TRBJ1-1	-	CASNRAGTEAFF	TGCGCCAGCAATCGGGCTGGCACTGAAGCTTTCTTT
TRBV9	-	TRBJ2-3	-	CASSVGTARGTQYF	TGTGCCAGCAGCGTTGGGACTGCCCGGGGTACGCAGTATTTT
TRBV19	TRBD2	TRBJ2-2	-	CASSNWLAVNTGELFF	TGTGCCAGTAGTAACTGGCTAGCGGTGAACACCGGGGAGCTGTTTTTT
TRBV27	-	TRBJ1-2	-	CASRGWGTDSGYTF	TGTGCCAGCAGGGGATGGGGAACTGACTCTGGCTACACCTTC
TRBV12-3/TRBV12-4	-	TRBJ2-3	-	CASSFGQGMDTQYF	TGTGCCAGCAGTTTTGGGCAGGGAATGGATACGCAGTATTTT
TRBV5-4	TRBD1	TRBJ1-1	few	CASSFSGTGVRRGTEAFF	TGTGCCAGCAGCTTTTCCGGGACAGGCGTCAGACGGGGCACTGAAGCTTTCTTT
TRBV7-2	TRBD2	TRBJ2-1	many	CASSLVLAGGVGQFF	TGTGCCAGCAGCTTAGTATTAGCGGGGGGTGTGGGGCAGTTCTTC
TRBV27	-	TRBJ1-5	few	CASSSGSGYSNQPQHF	TGTGCCAGCAGTTCGGGTTCCGGATATAGCAATCAGCCCCAGCATTTT
TRBV29-1	TRBD1	TRBJ2-2	-	CAGGQGRTGELFF	TGTGCAGGGGGTCAGGGCCGCACCGGGGAGCTGTTTTTT
TRBV12-3/TRBV12-4	-	TRBJ1-2	many	CASRERGDLHGYTF	TGTGCCAGCAGGGAGCGTGGGGACTTACATGGCTACACCTTC
TRBV13	-	TRBJ2-3	-	CASSVVSEWASDTQYF	TGTGCCAGCAGCGTAGTAAGCGAGTGGGCGTCAGATACGCAGTATTTT
TRBV11-2	TRBD1	TRBJ2-7	many	CASSLSPGQGYEQYF	TGTGCCAGCAGCTTAAGCCCGGGACAGGGCTACGAGCAGTACTTC